The sequence of this T cell receptor beta chain was determined in a study of blood T cell repertoires in COVID-19. Study as a whole: Sites across the United States, Italy and Spain contributed samples from acute and convalescent COVID-19. Nucleic acid was either cDNA or gDNA, and it came from T cells, B-cell-depleted T cells, or PBMCs.

The junction had 12 bases not matched to a gene; V was cut back by 3 bases and J by 7 bases. The CDR3 runs 17 residues. Germline V gene lookup returns CDR1 SGDLS and CDR2 YYNGEE. Original methodology: Researchers report that nucleated cell counts were estimated from reference gene primer amplification. TCRdb keeps only in-frame clones here, not all; method: immunoSEQ multiplex PCR. The V and J calls and the clone size are those of that table, but D and trimming were determined from the DNA. The table records some 250,000 clones, 75% to 90% of them present only once. Sequencing was done on a sample of peripheral blood. The genes are TRBV9 and TRBJ2-2; 10 nucleotides match TRBD2. The clonotype was recovered from a man aged 25-45 years with active or convalescent COVID-19. The CDR3 DNA sequence: TGTGCCAGCAGCGAGAATCTAGCGGGGGTTTCTAACGGGGAGCTGTTTTTT. This gives the protein CASSENLAGVSNGELFF.